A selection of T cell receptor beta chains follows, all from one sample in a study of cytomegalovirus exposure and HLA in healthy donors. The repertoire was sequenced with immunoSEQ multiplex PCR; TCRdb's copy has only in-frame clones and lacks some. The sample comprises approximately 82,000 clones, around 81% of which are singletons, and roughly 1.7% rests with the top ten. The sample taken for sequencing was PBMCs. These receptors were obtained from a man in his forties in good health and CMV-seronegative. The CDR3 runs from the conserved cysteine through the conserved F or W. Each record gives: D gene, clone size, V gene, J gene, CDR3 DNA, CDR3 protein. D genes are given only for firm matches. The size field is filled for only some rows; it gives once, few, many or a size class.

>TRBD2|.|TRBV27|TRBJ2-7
TGTGCCAGCAGGTCAGCGGGAAGATCCTACGAGCAGTACTTC
CASRSAGRSYEQYF
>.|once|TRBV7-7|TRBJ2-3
TGTGCTAGCAGCTTATCGTCCCGGACAGATACGCAGTATTTT
CASSLSSRTDTQYF
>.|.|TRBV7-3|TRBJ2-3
TGTGCCAGCAGTAGCGGTACTAGCACAAATACGCAGTATTTT
CASSSGTSTNTQYF
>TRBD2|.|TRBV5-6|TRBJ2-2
TGTGCCAGCAGCTCCGGACCCAGCGGGAGCACCGGGGAGCTGTTTTTT
CASSSGPSGSTGELFF
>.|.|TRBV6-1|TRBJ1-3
TGTGCCAGCAGTGAAGTTGTGGGGAGCTCTGGAAACACCATATATTTT
CASSEVVGSSGNTIYF
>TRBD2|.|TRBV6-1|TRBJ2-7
TGTGCCAGCAGAGAACTAGCGGGAGGAACCTACGAGCAGTACTTC
CASRELAGGTYEQYF
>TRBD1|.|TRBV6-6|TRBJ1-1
TGTGCCAGCAGTTATCTCGGGACAGGGGGGACTGAAGCTTTCTTT
CASSYLGTGGTEAFF
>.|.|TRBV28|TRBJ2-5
TGTGCCAGCAGCCCCCCCGGGACATCAGGAGAGACCCAGTACTTC
CASSPPGTSGETQYF
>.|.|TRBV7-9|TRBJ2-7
TGTGCCAGCAGCTTTAGGAGGGGACAGACGACCTACGAGCAGTACTTC
CASSFRRGQTTYEQYF
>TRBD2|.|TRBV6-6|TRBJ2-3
TGTGCCAGCAGTCGTTGGACTAGCCGAGATACGCAGTATTTT
CASSRWTSRDTQYF
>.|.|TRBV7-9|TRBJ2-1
TGTGCCAGCAGCTTAGCGGCTCGACTGGTTGAGCAGTTCTTC
CASSLAARLVEQFF
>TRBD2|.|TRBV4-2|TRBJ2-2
TGTGCCAGCAGCCAAATTAGCGGGAGTAACACCGGGGAGCTGTTTTTT
CASSQISGSNTGELFF
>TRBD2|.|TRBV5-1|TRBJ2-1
TGCGCCAGCAGCCCGGGACTAGCGGGAGCTGGAAATGAGCAGTTCTTC
CASSPGLAGAGNEQFF
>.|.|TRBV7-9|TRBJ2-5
TGTGCCAGCAGCTTCGGGATGGAACAAGAGACCCAGTACTTC
CASSFGMEQETQYF
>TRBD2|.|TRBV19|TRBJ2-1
TGTGCCAGTAGTAGCCTAGCGGGAGGCCGGACCTACAATGAGCAGTTCTTC
CASSSLAGGRTYNEQFF
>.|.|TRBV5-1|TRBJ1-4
TGCGCCAGCAGCTTGGGACAGAAAAATGAAAAACTGTTTTTT
CASSLGQKNEKLFF
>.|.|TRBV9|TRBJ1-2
TGTGCCAGCCACCGGACAGCCTCTAACTATGGCTACACCTTC
CASHRTASNYGYTF
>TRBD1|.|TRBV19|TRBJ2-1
TGTGCCAACCACCGGACAGGGCCATGGGAGAACAATGAGCAGTTCTTC
CANHRTGPWENNEQFF
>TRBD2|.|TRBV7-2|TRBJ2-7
TGTGCCAGCAGCCCCGCGGGAGGGCCTGTCGAGCAGTACTTC
CASSPAGGPVEQYF
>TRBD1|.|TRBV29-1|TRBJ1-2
TGCAGCGTTGAAAAGGGACAGTCACTTGGCTACACCTTC
CSVEKGQSLGYTF
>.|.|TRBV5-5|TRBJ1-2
TGTGCCAGCAGCTTGGGGGCGGGCTATGGCTACACCTTC
CASSLGAGYGYTF
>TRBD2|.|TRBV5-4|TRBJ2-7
TGTGCCAGCAGCCGTGGACTAGCAGGTTCCTACGAGCAGTACTTC
CASSRGLAGSYEQYF
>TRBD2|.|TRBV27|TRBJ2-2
TGTGCCAGCAGTTTATGGGGGACTACCACCGGGGAGCTGTTTTTT
CASSLWGTTTGELFF
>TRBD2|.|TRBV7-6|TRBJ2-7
TGTGCCAGCAGCTCGAGTAGCGGGTCACCGGTACGCTACGAGCAGTACTTC
CASSSSSGSPVRYEQYF
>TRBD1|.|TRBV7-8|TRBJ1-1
TGTGCCAGCAGCGGACAGGGGACAGGGTATGAAGCTTTCTTT
CASSGQGTGYEAFF
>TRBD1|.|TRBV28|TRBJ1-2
TGTGCCAGCAGTGGCCTCCTGGGACAGGGGCCCGCGGGGTATGGCTACACCTTC
CASSGLLGQGPAGYGYTF
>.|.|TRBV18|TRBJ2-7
TGTGCCAGCTCACCGTCCTCCCTCGAGCAGTACTTC
CASSPSSLEQYF
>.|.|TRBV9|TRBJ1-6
TGTGCCAGCAGCCTACGGGGGGAAAATTCACCCCTCCACTTT
CASSLRGENSPLHF
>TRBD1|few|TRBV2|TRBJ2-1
TGTGCCAGCAGTGCCACAGGGGGCCCCTACAATGAGCAGTTCTTC
CASSATGGPYNEQFF
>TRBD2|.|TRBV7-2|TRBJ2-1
TGTGCCAGCAGCGAACTAGCGGGAGTTCTTCCTGAGCAGTTCTTC
CASSELAGVLPEQFF
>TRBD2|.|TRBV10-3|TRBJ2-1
TGTGCCACCACGGGACTAGCGGGAAATGAGCAGTTCTTC
CATTGLAGNEQFF
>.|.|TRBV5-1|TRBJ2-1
TGCGCCAGCAGCTTGAATCGGGACTCCTCCTACAATGAGCAGTTCTTC
CASSLNRDSSYNEQFF
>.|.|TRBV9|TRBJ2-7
TGTGCCAGCAGCGTAGGACCGAGGAGCTCCTACGAGCAGTACTTC
CASSVGPRSSYEQYF
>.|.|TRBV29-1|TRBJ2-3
TGCAGCGTTGCGTTATCGGCAGGTAGCACAGATACGCAGTATTTT
CSVALSAGSTDTQYF
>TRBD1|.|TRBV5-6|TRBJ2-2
TGTGCCAGCAGCACGGGACAGACGAACACCGGGGAGCTGTTTTTT
CASSTGQTNTGELFF
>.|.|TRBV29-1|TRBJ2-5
TGCAGCGTTGCAGTCAGTCAAGAGACCCAGTACTTC
CSVAVSQETQYF
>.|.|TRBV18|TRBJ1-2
TGTGCCAGCTCATCGAGGACAGCCGACTATGGCTACACCTTC
CASSSRTADYGYTF
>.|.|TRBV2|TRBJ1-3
TGTGCCAGCAGTGATAGGGGGTCATACTCTGGAAACACCATATATTTT
CASSDRGSYSGNTIYF
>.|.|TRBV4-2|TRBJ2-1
TGTGCCAGCAGCCAAGAGGGCGGGGCCTACAATGAGCAGTTCTTC
CASSQEGGAYNEQFF
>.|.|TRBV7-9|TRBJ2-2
TGTGCCAGCAGCGCGCGTCGCGGAACCGGGGAGCTGTTTTTT
CASSARRGTGELFF
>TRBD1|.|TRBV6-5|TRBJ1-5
TGTGCCAGCAGCCAGACAGGGATTAGCAATCAGCCCCAGCATTTT
CASSQTGISNQPQHF
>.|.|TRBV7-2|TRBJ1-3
TGTGCCAGCAGCTTATATGGAAACACCATATATTTT
CASSLYGNTIYF
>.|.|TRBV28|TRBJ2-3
TGTGCCAGCAGTACCGGGACTCCCAAGTATTTT
CASSTGTPKYF
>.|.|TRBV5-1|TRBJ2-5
TGCGCCAGCAGCATTACAGGGTTGAGGGAGACCCAGTACTTC
CASSITGLRETQYF
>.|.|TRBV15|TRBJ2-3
TGTGCCACCAGCAGAGTGGGGCGCACAGATACGCAGTATTTT
CATSRVGRTDTQYF
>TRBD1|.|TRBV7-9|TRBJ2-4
TGTGCCAGCAGCGCCCTCATTTTTCAAGGTCAGGGGGCAGTTAACATTCAGTACTTC
CASSALIFQGQGAVNIQYF
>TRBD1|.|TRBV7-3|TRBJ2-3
TGTGCCAGCAGCTTGGACAGGGGGACAGATACGCAGTATTTT
CASSLDRGTDTQYF
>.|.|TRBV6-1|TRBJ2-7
TGTGCCAGCAGTGCCCCCCTTAACAGCGAGCAGTACTTC
CASSAPLNSEQYF
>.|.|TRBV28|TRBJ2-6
TGTGCCAGCACACTCAACTCTGGGGCCAACGGCCTGACTTTC
CASTLNSGANGLTF
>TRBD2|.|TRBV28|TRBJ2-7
TGTGCCAGCAGCCCCCACCTAGCGGGAGGGGCCGAGCAGTACTTC
CASSPHLAGGAEQYF
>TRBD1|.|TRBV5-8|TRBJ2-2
TGTGCCAGTAGCTTAACGGGACAGGGGAAAACCGGGGAGCTGTTTTTT
CASSLTGQGKTGELFF
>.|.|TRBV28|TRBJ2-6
TGTGCCAGCAGTTTGTGGGCCTCTGGGGCCAACGTCCTGACTTTC
CASSLWASGANVLTF
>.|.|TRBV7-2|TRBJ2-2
TGTGCCAGCAGCTTACGATGGGGGGAGAACACCGGGGAGCTGTTTTTT
CASSLRWGENTGELFF
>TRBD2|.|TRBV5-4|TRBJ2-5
TGTGCCAGCAGCCCCTCCGGACTAGCGGGAGGAGAGACCCAGTACTTC
CASSPSGLAGGETQYF
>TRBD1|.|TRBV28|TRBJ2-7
TGTGCCAGCAGTTCCCCCGGGACAGGGGACCCCTACGAGCAGTACTTC
CASSSPGTGDPYEQYF